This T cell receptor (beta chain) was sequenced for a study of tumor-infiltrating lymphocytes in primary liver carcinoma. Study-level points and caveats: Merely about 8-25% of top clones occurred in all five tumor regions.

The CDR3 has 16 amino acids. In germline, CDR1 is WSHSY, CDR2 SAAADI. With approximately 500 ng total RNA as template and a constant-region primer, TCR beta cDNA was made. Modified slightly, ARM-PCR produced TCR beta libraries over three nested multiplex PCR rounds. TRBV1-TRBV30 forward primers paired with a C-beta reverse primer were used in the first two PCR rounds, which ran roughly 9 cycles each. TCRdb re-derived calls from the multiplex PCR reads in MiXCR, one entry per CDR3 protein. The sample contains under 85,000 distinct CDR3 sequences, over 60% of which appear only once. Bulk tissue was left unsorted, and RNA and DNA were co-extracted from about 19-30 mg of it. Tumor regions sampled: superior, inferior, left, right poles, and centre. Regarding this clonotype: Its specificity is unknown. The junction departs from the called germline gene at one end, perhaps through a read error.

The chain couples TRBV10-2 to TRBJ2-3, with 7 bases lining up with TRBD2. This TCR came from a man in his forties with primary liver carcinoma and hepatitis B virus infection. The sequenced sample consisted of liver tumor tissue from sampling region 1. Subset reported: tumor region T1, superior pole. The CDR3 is CTSSERGVGGPDTQYF. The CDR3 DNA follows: TGCACCAGCAGTGAGCGCGGAGTGGGAGGGCCAGATACGCAGTATTTT.